This T cell receptor beta chain comes out of a study of beta chain features in type 1 diabetes (dated by TCRdb to 2016 to 2019). General notes on the study: Patients and healthy donors did not differ in mean age, gender distribution, total cell number or subset yield. Naive and central memory subsets were obtained from all 30 or so donors, but regulatory and stem cell-like memory subsets were isolated from only 8 patients and roughly 8 healthy donors. Across all samples, fewer than 110,000,000 sorted cells were examined, and cell number per subset correlated strongly with RNA yield. In the study, recently diagnosed type 1 diabetes patients and matched healthy donors were compared on the TCRB repertoires of their sorted circulating CD4+ T cell subsets.

General findings and caveats noted by the study authors: Type 1 diabetes patients showed a moderate but significant shortening of TCRB CDR3 length in all four CD4+ subsets. Sequencing cDNA rather than genomic DNA could over-represent highly expressing activated cells, although activation and CD3 levels did not differ between groups. Patients with type 1 diabetes made fewer insertions and deleted more nucleotides at VDJ recombination sites, implying thymic rearrangement abnormalities. PCR may preferentially amplify shorter templates, but because patient and control samples were amplified and corrected together, any resulting skew would affect both groups equally. Because the HLA sub-analyses included only small numbers of individuals, any influence of HLA type on TCRB rearrangement was left unresolved. Naive, central memory and regulatory TCRB repertoires appeared more similar among patients than among healthy donors.

Each donor gave one peripheral blood draw, roughly 0.12 L on average, collected into heparinised tubes. A BD FACSAria II and a panel including CD45RO, CCR7, CD25, CD127, CD95 and CD27 were used to sort naive, central memory, regulatory and stem cell-like memory CD4+ T cells. Every sorted population had a purity above 95%. PBMCs were isolated immediately by Lymphoprep density gradient centrifugation and stained directly without culture. To minimize batch effects, samples were stained and sorted in pairs, one healthy donor with one patient per experiment. The entire amount of isolated RNA was reverse transcribed using the High Capacity cDNA Reverse Transcription Kit, so the sequenced TCRB transcripts were expressed ones. Naive, central memory and regulatory T cell samples underwent deep immunoSEQ sequencing, averaging around 3.9 million total reads per sample. Sorted cells were lysed in RLT buffer and RNA was extracted with DNase-treated RNeasy Micro or Mini kits, depending on cell number. To prevent cross-contamination, each cell subset was processed individually, whereas patient and healthy donor samples were processed jointly. The immunoSEQ multiplex PCR was used to amplify TCRB sequences from cDNA, yielding 87-bp fragments that span the CDR3 region. Sequencing of the amplicons was done on the Illumina HiSeq platform. The published analysis was carried out like this. Synthetic template baselines were used to correct PCR bias computationally, reads within Hamming distance 2 were collapsed together, and singletons that could not be merged were discarded. By aligning reads against IMGT, V, D and J genes, CDR3 length, and insertions or deletions at six rearrangement sites were assigned. Clonotype counts were normalized to sorted cell number within each subset before computing true diversity and Gini coefficients with the tcR R package. The overlap coefficient, calculated on TCRB nucleotide sequences, was used to quantify repertoire sharing. TCRdb stores this immuneACCESS table with in-frame sequences only. Part of the clones is absent; in the studies checked, under half of the shortfall reflects unresolved V genes, and no reason is known for the rest. D and trimming were read from the DNA, whereas the V and J calls and clone size are those reported in that table. This sample has over 150,000 clones in its table, and 7% to 9% of those were observed once. The biggest ten clones account for under 0.55% of the sample.

This clone has more than one count but fewer than ten. Its antigen remains unidentified. Base qualities are missing; no much larger clone stands one base away. V is cut by 1 base and J by 5 bases, and the space between the germline ends is 11 bases. From a lookup of the germline V gene (reference sequence), CDR1 and CDR2 are SEHNR and FQNEAQ. The CDR3 has 15 amino acids, counting the end cysteine and phenylalanine. Here the CDR3 DNA is all that survives: 45 bases in frame from base 1. This sequence was found in a man between 18 and 29 years old with type 1 diabetes. Sequences were obtained from central memory CD4+ T cells from blood. Here the chain combines TRBV7-9 and TRBJ2-2, and possibly TRBD2, on 6 matching bases. The DNA is as follows: TGTGCCAGCAGCTTAGTCGGGGGACGTACCGGGGAGCTGTTTTTT. It specifies CASSLVGGRTGELFF.